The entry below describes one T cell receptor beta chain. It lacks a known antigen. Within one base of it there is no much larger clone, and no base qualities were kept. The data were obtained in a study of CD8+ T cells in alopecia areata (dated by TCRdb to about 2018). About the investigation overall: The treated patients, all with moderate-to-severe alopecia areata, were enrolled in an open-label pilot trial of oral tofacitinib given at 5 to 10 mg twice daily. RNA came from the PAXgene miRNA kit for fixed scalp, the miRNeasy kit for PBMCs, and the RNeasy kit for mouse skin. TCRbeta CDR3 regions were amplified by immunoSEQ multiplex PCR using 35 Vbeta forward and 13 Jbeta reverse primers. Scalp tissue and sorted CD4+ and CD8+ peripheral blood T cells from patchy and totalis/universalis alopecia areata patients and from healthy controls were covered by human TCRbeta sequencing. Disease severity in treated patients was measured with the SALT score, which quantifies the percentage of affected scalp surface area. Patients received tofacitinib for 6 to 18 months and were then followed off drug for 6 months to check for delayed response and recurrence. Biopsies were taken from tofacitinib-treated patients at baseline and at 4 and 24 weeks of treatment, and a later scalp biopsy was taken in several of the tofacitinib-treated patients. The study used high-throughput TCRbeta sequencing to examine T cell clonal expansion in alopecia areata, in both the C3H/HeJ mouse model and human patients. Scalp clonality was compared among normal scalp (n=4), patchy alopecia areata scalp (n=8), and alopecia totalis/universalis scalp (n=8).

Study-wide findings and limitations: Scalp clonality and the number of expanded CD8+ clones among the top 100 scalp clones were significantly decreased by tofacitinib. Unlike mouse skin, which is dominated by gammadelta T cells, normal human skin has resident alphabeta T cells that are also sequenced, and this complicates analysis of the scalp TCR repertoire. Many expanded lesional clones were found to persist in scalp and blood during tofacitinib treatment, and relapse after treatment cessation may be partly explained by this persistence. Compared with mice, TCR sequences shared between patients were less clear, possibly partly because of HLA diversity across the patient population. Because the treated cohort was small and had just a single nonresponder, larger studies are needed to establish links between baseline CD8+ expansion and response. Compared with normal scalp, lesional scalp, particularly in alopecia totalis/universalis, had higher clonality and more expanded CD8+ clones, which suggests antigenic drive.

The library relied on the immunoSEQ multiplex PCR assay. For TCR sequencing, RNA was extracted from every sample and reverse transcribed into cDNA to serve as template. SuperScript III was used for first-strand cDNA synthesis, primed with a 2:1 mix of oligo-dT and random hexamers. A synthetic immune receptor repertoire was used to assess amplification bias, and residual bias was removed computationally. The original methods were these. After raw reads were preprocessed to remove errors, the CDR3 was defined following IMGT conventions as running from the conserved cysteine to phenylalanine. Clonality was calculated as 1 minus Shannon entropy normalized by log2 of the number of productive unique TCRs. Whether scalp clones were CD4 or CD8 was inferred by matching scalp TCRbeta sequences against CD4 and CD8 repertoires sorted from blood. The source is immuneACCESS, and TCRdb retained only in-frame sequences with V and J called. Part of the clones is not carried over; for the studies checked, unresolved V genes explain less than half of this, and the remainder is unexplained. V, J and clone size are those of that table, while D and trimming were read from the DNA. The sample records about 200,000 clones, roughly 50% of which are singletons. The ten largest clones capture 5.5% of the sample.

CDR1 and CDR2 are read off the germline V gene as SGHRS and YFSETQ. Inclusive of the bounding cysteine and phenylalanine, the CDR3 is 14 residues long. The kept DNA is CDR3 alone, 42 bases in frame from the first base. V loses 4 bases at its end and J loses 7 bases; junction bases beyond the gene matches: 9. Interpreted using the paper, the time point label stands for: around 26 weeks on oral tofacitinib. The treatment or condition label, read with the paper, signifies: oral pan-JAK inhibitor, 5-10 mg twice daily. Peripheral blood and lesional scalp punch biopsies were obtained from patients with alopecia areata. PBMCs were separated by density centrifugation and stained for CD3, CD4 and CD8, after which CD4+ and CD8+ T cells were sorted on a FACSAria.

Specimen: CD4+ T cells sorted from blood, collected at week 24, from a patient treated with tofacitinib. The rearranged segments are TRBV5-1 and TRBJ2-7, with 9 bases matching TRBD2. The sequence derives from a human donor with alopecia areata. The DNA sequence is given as TGCGCCAGCAGCGTCGCTGCTAGCGGGGTTGAGCAGTACTTC. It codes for CASSVAASGVEQYF.